The sequence of this T cell receptor beta chain was determined in a study of shared clonotypes between healthy human individuals. Study at large: A couple of female and a few male donors aged 18 to 49 were enrolled. Each donor contributed plates that comprised three CD4 naive, three CD4 memory, two CD8 naive and one CD8 memory.

Details on this clone: The antigen is undetermined.

Study-wide results and limits: It was the few donors that limited the genetic and exposure-history diversity represented. How much donors shared clonotypes was expected to be affected by sequencing depth.

The method was immunoSEQ multiplex PCR; TCRdb's version includes in-frame clones alone and lacks a portion of them. Seen here are millions of clones, about 95% observed once, and the top ten hold about 1.1%. It was CD45RO-negative cells, positively selected for CCR7, that made up naive CD8 cells, with terminally differentiated effector memory CD45RA+ cells excluded. Sample: naive CD8+ T cells sorted from blood. The sequence came from a young man in good health.

The CDR3 sequence: CAWSTGGSGELFF. The CDR3 nucleotides are TGTGCCTGGTCGACAGGGGGGAGCGGGGAGCTGTTTTTT. The J gene is TRBJ2-2, the V gene TRBV30; TRBD1 matches at 9 bases. The germline CDR1 and CDR2 sequences are GTSNPN and SVGIG (reference sequence). The J segment lost 7 bases and the V segment lost 5 bases, leaving 5 bases of the junction unmatched. The CDR3 runs 13 residues.